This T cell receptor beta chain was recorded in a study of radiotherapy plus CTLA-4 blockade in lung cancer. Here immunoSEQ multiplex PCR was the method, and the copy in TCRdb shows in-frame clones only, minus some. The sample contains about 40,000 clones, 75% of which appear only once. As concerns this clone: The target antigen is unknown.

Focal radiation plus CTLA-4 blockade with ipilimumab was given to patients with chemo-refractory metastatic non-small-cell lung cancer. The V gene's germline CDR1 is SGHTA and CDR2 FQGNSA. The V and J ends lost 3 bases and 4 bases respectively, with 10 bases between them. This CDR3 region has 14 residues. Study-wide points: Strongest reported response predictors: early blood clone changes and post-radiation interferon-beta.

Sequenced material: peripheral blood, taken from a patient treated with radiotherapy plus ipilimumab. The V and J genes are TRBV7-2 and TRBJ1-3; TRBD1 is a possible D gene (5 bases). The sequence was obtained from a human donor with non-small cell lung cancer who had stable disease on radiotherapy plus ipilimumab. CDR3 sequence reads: CASSFGGGGNTIYF. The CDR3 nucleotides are TGTGCCAGCAGCTTCGGGGGGGGAGGAAACACCATATATTTT.